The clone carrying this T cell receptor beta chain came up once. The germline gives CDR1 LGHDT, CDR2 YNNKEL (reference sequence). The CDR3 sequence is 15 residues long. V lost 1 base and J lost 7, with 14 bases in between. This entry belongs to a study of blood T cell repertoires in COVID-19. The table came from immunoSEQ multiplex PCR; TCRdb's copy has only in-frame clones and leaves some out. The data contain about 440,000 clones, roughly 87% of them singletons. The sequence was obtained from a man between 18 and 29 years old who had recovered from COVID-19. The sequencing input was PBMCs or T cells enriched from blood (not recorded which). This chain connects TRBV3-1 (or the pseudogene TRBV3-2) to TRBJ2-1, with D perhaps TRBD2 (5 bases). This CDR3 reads CASSQGTFTGNEQFF. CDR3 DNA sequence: TGTGCCAGCAGCCAAGGAACTTTTACGGGGAATGAGCAGTTCTTC.